This entry concerns a single T cell receptor beta chain. This clone was detected many times. Which antigen it targets is not known. No base quality information exists; no much larger clone differs at one position. This sample stems from a study of metastatic and nonmetastatic thyroid tumors (dated by TCRdb to 2020 to 2021). With respect to the entire study: Repertoires from peripheral blood and from tumor or nodule tissue samples of malignant and benign thyroid patients were compared. What the research found in general, with its limitations: In both blood and tumor samples, malignant tumors were reported to have significantly higher TCR beta diversity than benign nodules.

No treatment had been received by any patient before thyroid surgery. Patient clinical samples collected from the early 2010s to the late 2010s were retrospectively analysed using T-cell receptor beta sequencing. The receptor library was made with PCR. TCRdb shows the sequencer as Illumina HiSeq 4000. High-throughput sequencing was used to profile the TCR beta-chain CDR3 region of each patient. In the source study's methods: A classifier to discriminate distant-metastatic papillary thyroid cancer patients was built from CDR3 differences across clinicopathological groups. The Shannon index was used to measure repertoire diversity, and the Morisita-Horn index was used to measure how similar tumor and blood repertoires were. The raw public reads went through TCRdb reprocessing: fastp at Q25, MiXCR clone calling, in-frame beta chains kept. For this entry, the V and J calls and clone size follow TCRdb and not the study's own pipeline. The sample profile shows about 40,000 clones; about a sixth of them were found once. The top ten constitute about 3.8% of the sample.

This receptor was obtained from a female donor with papillary thyroid cancer or a benign thyroid nodule (not recorded which). Some clones in this sample may be carry-over from other donors' samples. Sequencing used blood.

The DNA sequence reads TGTGCCAGCAGTTTATTAGGGAATGAGCAGTTCTTC. Protein translation: CASSLLGNEQFF. The sequence links TRBV27 to TRBJ2-1; the D gene remains uncertain. V is reduced by 1 base and J by 7 bases, leaving a spacing of 5 bases between them. Via the germline V gene (reference sequence), CDR1 is MNHEY and CDR2 SMNVEV. The CDR3 holds 12 amino acids from the cysteine to the phenylalanine. The read is trimmed to its CDR3 DNA, 36 bases read in frame from base 1.